A selection of T cell receptor beta chains follows, all from one sample in a study of T cell responses to AZD1222 COVID-19 vaccine. The protocol was immunoSEQ multiplex PCR, while the TCRdb copy is restricted to in-frame clones and leaves out a portion. The sample has around 200,000 clones, approximately 91% seen once. The input for sequencing was peripheral blood, taken on day 0 of AZD1222 vaccination. The receptor set was obtained from an adult in good health. The CDR3 runs from the conserved cysteine through the conserved F or W. D genes are given only for firm matches. Not all rows give a size; the values are once, few, many and, for expanded clones, a class.

clone_size	v_call	d_call	j_call	cdr3_aa	cdr3_nt
-	TRBV6-2/TRBV6-3	TRBD2	TRBJ2-3	CASSGAGGLEDTQYF	TGTGCCAGCAGTGGAGCGGGGGGACTTGAAGATACGCAGTATTTT
-	TRBV7-9	TRBD2	TRBJ2-5	CASSWGLAGFEETQYF	TGTGCCAGCAGCTGGGGACTAGCGGGGTTTGAAGAGACCCAGTACTTC
-	TRBV3-1/TRBV3-2	-	TRBJ2-7	CASSRPTRGGSREYYEQYF	TGTGCCAGCAGCCGGCCGACTAGAGGCGGCTCAAGGGAGTACTACGAGCAGTACTTC
-	TRBV27	-	TRBJ2-1	CASSLWGPSHEQFF	TGTGCCAGCAGTTTATGGGGACCTTCGCATGAGCAGTTCTTC
-	TRBV9	TRBD1	TRBJ1-1	CASSARDRGTEAFF	TGTGCCAGCAGCGCGAGGGACAGGGGGACTGAAGCTTTCTTT
-	TRBV11-2	-	TRBJ2-2	CASSLVWYTGELFF	TGTGCCAGCAGCTTAGTATGGTACACCGGGGAGCTGTTTTTT
-	TRBV27	-	TRBJ2-7	CASSRSHPSEQYF	TGTGCCAGCAGCCGAAGTCACCCCTCCGAGCAGTACTTC
-	TRBV3-1/TRBV3-2	-	TRBJ1-1	CASSQVAGSTEAFF	TGTGCCAGCAGCCAAGTGGCGGGGAGCACTGAAGCTTTCTTT
-	TRBV20-1	-	TRBJ2-7	CSASPGYEQYF	TGCAGTGCTAGCCCGGGCTACGAGCAGTACTTC
-	TRBV7-8	-	TRBJ2-3	CASSFLFSTDTQYF	TGTGCCAGCAGCTTCCTCTTTAGCACAGATACGCAGTATTTT
-	TRBV4-3	-	TRBJ1-2	CASSQDRQSGNYGYTF	TGCGCCAGCAGCCAAGATCGACAGTCAGGGAACTATGGCTACACCTTC
once	TRBV7-6	-	TRBJ2-1	CASSLLIGLGRNEQFF	TGTGCCAGCAGCTTGCTCATAGGGCTGGGAAGGAATGAGCAGTTCTTC
-	TRBV29-1	TRBD1	TRBJ1-5	CSVATGQGQPQHF	TGCAGCGTCGCAACCGGACAGGGTCAGCCCCAGCATTTT
-	TRBV28	-	TRBJ1-6	CASSLRVLEDNSPLHF	TGTGCCAGCAGTTTACGGGTGTTGGAAGATAATTCACCCCTCCACTTT
-	TRBV3-1/TRBV3-2	-	TRBJ2-1	CASSHPGSSRVDEQFF	TGTGCCAGCAGCCACCCCGGCAGCAGTAGGGTGGATGAGCAGTTCTTC
-	TRBV25-1	-	TRBJ1-1	CASKEGMNTEAFF	TGTGCCAGCAAGGAGGGGATGAACACTGAAGCTTTCTTT
-	TRBV24-1	-	TRBJ2-7	CATSDGGYGEQYF	TGTGCCACCAGTGACGGGGGTTACGGCGAGCAGTACTTC
-	TRBV29-1	TRBD1	TRBJ1-1	CSGRGTGAGNTEAFF	TGCAGCGGGAGGGGGACAGGGGCAGGGAACACTGAAGCTTTCTTT
-	TRBV9	-	TRBJ1-2	CASSVGGGTGSYGYTF	TGTGCCAGCAGCGTAGGAGGGGGGACTGGGAGCTATGGCTACACCTTC
-	TRBV25-1	TRBD1	TRBJ2-7	CASRDRHYEQYF	TGTGCCAGCCGGGACAGGCACTACGAGCAGTACTTC
-	TRBV28	-	TRBJ2-7	CASSSLDEQYF	TGTGCCAGCAGTTCTCTTGACGAGCAGTACTTC
once	TRBV5-6	-	TRBJ1-3	CASSPRPQDPSGNTIYF	TGTGCCAGCAGCCCCCGTCCACAGGACCCCTCTGGAAACACCATATATTTT
-	TRBV9	-	TRBJ2-2	CASSVGSSSVGELFF	TGTGCCAGCAGCGTAGGAAGCTCCTCCGTCGGGGAGCTGTTTTTT
-	TRBV3-1/TRBV3-2	-	TRBJ2-3	CASSRNRELGRDTQYF	TGTGCCAGCAGCCGAAACCGGGAGCTCGGGAGAGATACGCAGTATTTT
-	TRBV7-6	-	TRBJ2-1	CASSPRGGGEQFF	TGTGCCAGCAGCCCTAGAGGGGGGGGTGAGCAGTTCTTC
-	TRBV24-1	-	TRBJ2-3	CATSDLGGPGADTQYF	TGTGCCACCAGTGATTTGGGAGGGCCGGGCGCAGATACGCAGTATTTT
-	TRBV6-5	-	TRBJ1-6	CATGGLYSPLHF	TGTGCCACCGGCGGGTTATACTCACCCCTCCACTTT
-	TRBV5-6	-	TRBJ1-1	CASRSGLGVMNTEAFF	TGTGCCAGCAGGTCGGGGTTGGGGGTAATGAACACTGAAGCTTTCTTT
-	TRBV5-1	-	TRBJ2-3	CASSLVTSTDTQYF	TGCGCCAGCAGCTTGGTTACGTCCACAGATACGCAGTATTTT
-	TRBV11-2	TRBD1	TRBJ1-1	CASSLETGDTEAFF	TGTGCCAGCAGCTTAGAGACAGGGGACACTGAAGCTTTCTTT